This T cell receptor (beta chain) is from a study of prognosis after radiotherapy for stage I lung cancer. About the study: Every patient with non-small cell lung cancer was judged medically inoperable. Study outcomes and limitations: After stereotactic body radiation therapy, median unique TCR clones were roughly 6,900, down from over 8,500.

At least ten counts were recorded for this clonotype. Its antigen remains unidentified. Two rounds of multiplex PCR amplified TCR beta CDR3 from genomic DNA. Primers specific to each TRBV and TRBJ gene were used in first-round PCR. MiXCR was run by TCRdb on the multiplex PCR reads, yielding one entry per CDR3 protein. The sample has some 13,000 distinct CDR3 sequences; about 50% are singletons. There are 15 residues in the CDR3. V lost 1 base and J 0 bases, leaving 7 bases between the germline ends. Germline CDR1 and CDR2: LGHNA and YNFKEQ. The receptor's source is a donor aged 50 or older with non-small cell lung cancer. The rearrangement links TRBV4-2 to TRBJ1-5; the D is unclear. Source: PBMCs, taken before or after stereotactic body radiation therapy (not recorded which). The DNA of the CDR3 is TGTGCCAGCAGCCAAGGACTTTTTAGCAATCAGCCCCAGCATTTT. Encoded protein: CASSQGLFSNQPQHF.